Reported below is one TCR beta chain. The data were obtained in a study of blood T cell repertoires in COVID-19. Study at large: The samples span acute and convalescent COVID-19 from the United States, Italy and Spain. Sources were T cells, B-cell-depleted T cells, or PBMCs; the material itself was cDNA or gDNA.

In the source study's methods: For nucleated cells, counts were estimated from reference gene primer amplification. Using immunoSEQ multiplex PCR, the repertoire was profiled, and TCRdb retains in-frame clones only, with some absent. The DNA was the basis for D and trimming; V, J and clone size are from that table. The table has approximately 170,000 clones, almost 85% seen once. Seattle participants joined during active infection and were tracked over time. V lost 2 bases and J lost 2, with 15 bases in between. Germline V gene sequence: CDR1 LGHDT, CDR2 YNNKEL (reference sequence). The CDR3 contains 16 residues.

The rearrangement uses TRBV3-1 (or the pseudogene TRBV3-2) and TRBJ2-5; tentative D call: TRBD2 (6 bases). Sequencing was carried out using peripheral blood. The TCR originated in an elderly woman with COVID-19, enrolled during active disease. The CDR3 DNA sequence: TGTGCCAGCAGCCAAAGAAACCGGGACTGGCAAGAGACCCAGTACTTC. Translating it yields CASSQRNRDWQETQYF.